This T cell receptor (beta chain) was sequenced for a study of T cell changes during pregnancy in multiple sclerosis. This table comes from immunoSEQ multiplex PCR, and its TCRdb copy is limited to in-frame clones, with some not included. The repertoire has 40,000 or so clones, around nine tenths of them found once; the top ten carry 0.43%. This CDR3 has 13 amino acids. Per germline, CDR1 SGHNT and CDR2 YYREEE (reference sequence). The junction had 1 base not matched to a gene; V was cut back by 0 bases and J by 7 bases. The chain employs TRBV5-4 and TRBJ2-1, with TRBD2 matching over 7 bases. The sample was CD4+ T cells from peripheral blood mononuclear cells, taken in the third trimester of pregnancy. The sequence was collected from a female donor with multiple sclerosis, enrolled in a pregnancy study. CDR3 sequence: CASSLVGGNEQFF. Written as DNA, the CDR3 is TGTGCCAGCAGCTTGGTGGGGGGGAATGAGCAGTTCTTC.